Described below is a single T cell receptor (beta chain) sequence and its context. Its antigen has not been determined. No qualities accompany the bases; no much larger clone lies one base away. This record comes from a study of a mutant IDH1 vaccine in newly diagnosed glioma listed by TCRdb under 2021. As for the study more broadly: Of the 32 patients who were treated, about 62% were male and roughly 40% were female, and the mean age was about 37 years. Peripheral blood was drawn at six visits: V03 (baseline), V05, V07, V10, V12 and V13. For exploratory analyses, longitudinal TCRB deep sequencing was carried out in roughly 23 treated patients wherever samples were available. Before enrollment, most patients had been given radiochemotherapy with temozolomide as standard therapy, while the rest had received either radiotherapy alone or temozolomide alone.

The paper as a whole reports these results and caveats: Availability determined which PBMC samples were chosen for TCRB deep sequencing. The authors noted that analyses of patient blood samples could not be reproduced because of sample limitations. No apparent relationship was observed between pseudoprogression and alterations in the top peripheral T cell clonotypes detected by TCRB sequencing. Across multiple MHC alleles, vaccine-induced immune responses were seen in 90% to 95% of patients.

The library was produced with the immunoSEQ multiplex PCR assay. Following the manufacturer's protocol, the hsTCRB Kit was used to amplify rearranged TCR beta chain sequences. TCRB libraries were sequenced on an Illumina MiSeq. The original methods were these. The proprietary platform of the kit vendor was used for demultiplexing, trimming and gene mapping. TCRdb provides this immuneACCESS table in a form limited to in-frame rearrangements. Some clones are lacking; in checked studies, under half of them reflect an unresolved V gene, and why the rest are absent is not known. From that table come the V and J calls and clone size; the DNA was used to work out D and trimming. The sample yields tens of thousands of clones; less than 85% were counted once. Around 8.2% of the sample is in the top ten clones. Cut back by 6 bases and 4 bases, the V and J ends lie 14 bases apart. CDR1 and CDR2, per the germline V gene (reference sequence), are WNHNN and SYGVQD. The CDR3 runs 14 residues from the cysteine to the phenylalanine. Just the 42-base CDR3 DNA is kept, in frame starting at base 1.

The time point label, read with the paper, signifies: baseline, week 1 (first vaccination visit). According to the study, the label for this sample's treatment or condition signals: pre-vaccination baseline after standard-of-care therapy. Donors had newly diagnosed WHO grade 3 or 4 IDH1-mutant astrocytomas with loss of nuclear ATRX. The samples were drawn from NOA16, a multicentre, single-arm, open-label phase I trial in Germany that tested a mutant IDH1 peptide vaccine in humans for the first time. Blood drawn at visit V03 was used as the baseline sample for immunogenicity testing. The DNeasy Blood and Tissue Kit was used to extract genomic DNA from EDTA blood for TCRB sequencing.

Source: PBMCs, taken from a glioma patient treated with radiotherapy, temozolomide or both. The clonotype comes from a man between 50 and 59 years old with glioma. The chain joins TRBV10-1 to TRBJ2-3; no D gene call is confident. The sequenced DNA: TGCGCCAGCAGCGAGACGGATTTGGCAGATACGCAGTATTTT. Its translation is CASSETDLADTQYF.